Listed here is a single T cell receptor beta chain. Data came from immunoSEQ multiplex PCR; TCRdb stores just in-frame clones and leaves some out. This sample has around 40,000 clones; 75% to 95% occur once, and the top ten carry 0.4% to 0.55%. V lost 5 bases and J lost 3, with 8 bases in between. Germline V lookup: CDR1 SGHTA, CDR2 FQGNSA. The CDR3 covers 13 residues. The entry originates in a study of T cell changes during pregnancy in multiple sclerosis. The sample in question was CD4+ T cells from peripheral blood mononuclear cells, obtained in the first trimester of pregnancy. The chain carries TRBV7-2 and TRBJ2-1; D is ambiguous. This clonotype originated in a female donor in good health, enrolled as a control in a pregnancy study. The CDR3 DNA sequence: TGTGCCAGCAGCCCACAGTACTACAATGAGCAGTTCTTC. Amino acids: CASSPQYYNEQFF.